This TCR beta chain was identified during a study of T-cell reconstitution after alpha-beta-depleted transplantation in children. Germline CDR1 SGHVS, CDR2 FQNEAQ. V was pared by 1 base and J by 7 bases, with 25 bases between. The CDR3 length is 18 residues. Broader study findings: About two months after transplant, alpha-beta T cells reportedly came from several hundred expanded graft clones. The authors attributed T-cell counts and diversity one year after transplant mostly to newly produced T cells. There were some patients whose high TCRbeta diversity at day 60 came from surviving recipient T cells and thymic progenitors.

Turning to this clonotype: The antigen remains undetermined.

Unique molecular identifiers were incorporated during preparation of the TCRbeta library. One entry per CDR3 protein, called by TCRdb with MiXCR from the PCR reads. The sample has under 750,000 distinct CDR3 sequences; around 23% are singletons. The material was PBMCs, mostly from graft donor cells, obtained 360 days after TCRalphabeta/CD19-depleted stem cell transplant. This TCR was recovered from a boy in the first two years of life who had a stem cell transplant for acute myeloid leukemia, so the T cells may come from the graft donor. J is TRBJ2-5 and V is TRBV7-8, with D possibly matching TRBD2 (7 bases). CDR3 DNA: TGTGCCAGCAGCTTAGGCCTATCGCGGGGGCCCGGCTGGTGGACCCAGTACTTC. Encoded protein: CASSLGLSRGPGWWTQYF.